The rows below give T cell receptor beta chains drawn from one sample of a study of T cells after posttransplantation cyclophosphamide. Libraries were prepared by immunoSEQ multiplex PCR; TCRdb keeps only in-frame clonotypes and omits some of them. Of 15,000 to 25,000 clones listed, 87% are singletons. The sample was PBMCs, taken after allogeneic stem cell transplant with posttransplant cyclophosphamide. These receptors were taken from a female patient aged 40 to 55 who received an allogeneic stem cell transplant from a related donor, was CMV-positive, and had no GVHD. Part of the T cells may come from the graft donor. CDR3s leave out the opening cysteine and the closing phenylalanine or tryptophan. A D gene is named only where the DNA matches it firmly. Size is stated for part of the rows, as once, few or many counts, or as a class when the clone is expanded.

size,D,V,CDR3
NA,TRBD1,TRBV28,ASSYLTRQGAEYGYT
NA,TRBD2,TRBV19,ASSIGGTGELF
NA,NA,TRBV6-1,ASSERLQFGANEQF
NA,TRBD1,TRBV19,ASRGGWTGRNQPQH
NA,NA,TRBV28,ASSFPQGEQY
NA,TRBD2,TRBV4-1,ASSQVGLAGSNEQF
few,NA,TRBV6-6,ASSYSGTPGYT
NA,TRBD1,TRBV19,ASSWTGGNNQPQH
once,NA,TRBV30,AWSVGVGGYGYT
NA,NA,TRBV9,ASSVGRGGYNEQF